The 2 T cell receptor beta chains below were found in one sample sequenced in a study of OX40 agonist ivuxolimab in advanced cancers. Clones were sequenced by immunoSEQ multiplex PCR, and TCRdb holds only the in-frame ones, with some missing. The sample includes more than 45,000 clones, approximately 85% seen only once; the top ten take over 2%. This specimen was CD4+ or CD8+ T cells sorted from blood, taken in a trial of the OX40 agonist ivuxolimab. The source of these receptors is an adult with an advanced solid tumor such as melanoma, head and neck, liver or kidney cancer.

The J gene is TRBJ1-4, the V gene TRBV5-6, with D uncertain. The germline CDR1 and CDR2 sequences are SGHDT and YYEEEE. V gave up 7 bases and J gave up 7 bases, with 14 bases separating them. The CDR3 is 13 amino acids. CDR3: CASSGSVSEKLFF. The CDR3 DNA sequence: TGTGCCAGCTCGGGTTCGGTTTCTGAAAAACTGTTTTTT. The variable domain in full, with the rest retrieved from reference TRBV5-6 and TRBJ1-4, is DAGVTQSPTHLIKTRGQQVTLRCSPKSGHDTVSWYQQALGQGPQFIFQYYEEEERQRGNFPDRFSGHQFPNYSSELNVNALLLGDSALYLCASSGSVSEKLFFGSGTQLSVL.

J is TRBJ2-3 and V is TRBV10-1, with TRBD2 matching 8 bases. The germline V gene encodes CDR1 WNHNN and CDR2 SYGVQD (reference sequence). The CDR3 contains 18 residues. V was clipped by 8 bases and J by 0 bases; unmatched bases: 16. The chain's CDR3 is CASGPRAGAPPSTDTQYF. CDR3 bases: TGCGCCAGCGGCCCGCGAGCGGGGGCGCCCCCCAGCACAGATACGCAGTATTTT.